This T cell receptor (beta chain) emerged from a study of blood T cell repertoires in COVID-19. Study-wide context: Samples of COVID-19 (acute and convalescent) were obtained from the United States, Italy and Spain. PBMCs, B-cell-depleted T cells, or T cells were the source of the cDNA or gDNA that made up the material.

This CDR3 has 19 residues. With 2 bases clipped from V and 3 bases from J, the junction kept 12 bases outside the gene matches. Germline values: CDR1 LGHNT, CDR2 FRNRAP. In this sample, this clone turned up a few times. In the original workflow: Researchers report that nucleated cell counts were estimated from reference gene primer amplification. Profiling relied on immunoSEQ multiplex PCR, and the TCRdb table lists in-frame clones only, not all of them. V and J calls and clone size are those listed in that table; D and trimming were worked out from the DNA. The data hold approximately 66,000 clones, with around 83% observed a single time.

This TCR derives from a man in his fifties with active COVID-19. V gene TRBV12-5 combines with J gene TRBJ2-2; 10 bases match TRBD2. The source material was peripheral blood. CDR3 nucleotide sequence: TGTGCTAGTGGTTTGATGACTAGCGGGCGGCTAAGGGACACCGGGGAGCTGTTTTTT. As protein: CASGLMTSGRLRDTGELFF.